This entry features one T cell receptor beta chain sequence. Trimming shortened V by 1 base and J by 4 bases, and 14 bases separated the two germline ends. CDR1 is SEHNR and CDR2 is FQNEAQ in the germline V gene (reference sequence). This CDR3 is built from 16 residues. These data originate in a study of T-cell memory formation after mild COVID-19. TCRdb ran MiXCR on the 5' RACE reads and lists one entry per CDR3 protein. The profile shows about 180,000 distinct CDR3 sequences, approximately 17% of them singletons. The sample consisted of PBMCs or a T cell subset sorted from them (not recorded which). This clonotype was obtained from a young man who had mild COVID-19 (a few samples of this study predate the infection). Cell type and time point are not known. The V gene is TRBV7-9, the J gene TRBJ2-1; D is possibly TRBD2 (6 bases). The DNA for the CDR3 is TGTGCCAGCAGCTTAGTTTGGCGGGGCGAGTACAATGAGCAGTTCTTC. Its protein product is CASSLVWRGEYNEQFF.